This record covers a single T cell receptor beta chain. Germline V CDR1 and CDR2: MNHEY, SVGEGT. Trimming stripped 2 bases from V and 4 bases from J, with 9 bases between. The CDR3 loop spans 14 amino acids. This sample is part of a study of blood T cell repertoires in COVID-19. The data were produced by immunoSEQ multiplex PCR, yet TCRdb's version contains in-frame clones alone and is incomplete. This sample yields 70,000 to 95,000 clones, of which 80% to 90% are seen a single time; roughly 5.9% belongs to the top ten. The sample comprised peripheral blood. This sequence was found in a middle-aged man with active COVID-19. This rearrangement joins TRBV6-2 or TRBV6-3 to TRBJ1-5; D might be TRBD1 (5 bases). The CDR3 coding sequence is TGTGCCAGCAGTTACGGCAGGGATAATCAGCCCCAGCATTTT. Protein product: CASSYGRDNQPQHF.